This T cell receptor beta chain was captured by sequencing in a study of molecular identifiers for immune sequencing clone quantification. This clonotype was counted at least ten times. The antigen remains undetermined. V was pared by 5 bases and J by 6 bases, with 15 bases between. The germline gives CDR1 MNHEY, CDR2 SMNVEV (reference sequence). The CDR3 totals 14 residues. General study points: The study found clones above 20 RNA copies held over 98% of effector molecules and under 1% in naive cells.

Naive CD8 sequencing libraries were generated from around 20,000 to 990,000 sorted cells, with 10%, 30% or 50% RNA as input. Naive CD8 T cells were sorted as CD8+CD4-CCR7+CD45RA+. Using its own MiXCR run on the PCR reads, TCRdb lists one record per CDR3 protein. In the table there are around 89,000 distinct CDR3 sequences, 15% to 20% of which are singletons. This sequence was found in a human donor in good health. Some libraries in this study had Jurkat cell RNA spiked in. Sequencing was done on a sample of naive CD8+ T cells from blood, with Jurkat cell RNA spiked in. The subset here: FACS-sorted CD8+CD4-CCR7+CD45RA+ naive T cells. The chain has TRBV27 and TRBJ2-3; D tentatively reads TRBD1 or TRBD2 (7 bases each). The CDR3 loop reads CASSKGTAGDTQYF. Written as DNA, the CDR3 is TGTGCCAGCAGTAAGGGGACAGCGGGGGATACGCAGTATTTT.